This TCR beta chain was captured by sequencing in a study of shared clonotypes between healthy human individuals (dated by TCRdb to about 2020). At the level of the whole study: The cohort comprised a couple of women and a few men aged 18 to 49 years. For each donor, three plates each were used for CD4 naive and CD4 memory, two plates were used for CD8 naive, and one plate was used for CD8 memory. The study deeply sequenced blood TCR repertoires of about five healthy adults to estimate repertoire size and the extent of clonotype sharing between individuals. Different laboratories and diverse techniques were used to prepare libraries and sequence TCR repertoires, to increase sequencing depth and limit assay-specific biases. Each donor's leukapheresis produced roughly between about 0.9 and 9.5 billion PBMCs.

Broader findings and caveats from the paper: Estimated clonotype richness was generally larger for naive than for memory subsets. Based on pairwise subsampling, the degree of clonotype sharing among donors was expected to be affected by sequencing depth. Because the study included only a small number of donors, the genetic and exposure-history diversity represented was limited. Rarefaction of sorted-subset datasets indicated incomplete sequencing despite the large sequencing depth. Sharing across several donors was observed for 5% to 6.5% of naive CD4, about 3.2% of naive CD8, over 2% of memory CD4, and over 0.3% of memory CD8 clonotypes. Sampling was restricted to blood, and TCR repertoires in tissues likely differ from the TCR repertoires found in blood. Higher generation probabilities were observed for clonotypes shared by all four sorted-subset donors than for non-shared clonotypes.

Using the deep immunoSEQ assay, multiplex PCR amplified TCR CDR3 regions from genomic DNA. Extracted genomic DNA from each cell subset was distributed evenly across all wells of several immunoSEQ 96-well plates, and each plate was treated as a replicate. For sorted subsets, around 200 ng genomic DNA, equal to 30,000 to 35,000 T cell genomes, was loaded into each replicate PCR. Purified libraries were measured with a Qubit 3.0 fluorometer, size-checked on a Bioanalyzer 2100, and measured again with the KAPA Library Quantification kit. Each immunoSEQ 96-well plate was sequenced on its own single-read 150-cycle Illumina NextSeq 550 flow cell. The original pipeline was this. Because only junctional sequences without quality scores were contained in the immunoSEQ output, filtering matching that applied to full-length reads could not be performed. To assign V/J genes and CDR3, sequences were annotated using PyIR, a Python wrapper for IgBLAST v1.9, with IMGT germline references. Reads were removed for weak V/J assignments (E-value above 1e-6), missing CDR3, stop codons, out-of-frame junctions, or ambiguous translated residues. V3J clonotypes were defined as sequences sharing an identical inferred V gene, J gene, and CDR3 amino acid sequence. To compute the percentage overlap between repertoires, the number of shared unique clonotypes was divided by the size of the smaller repertoire. Repertoire richness was assessed with RTK rarefaction, the Chao1 estimator, and Recon v2.1 estimates of unobserved clonotypes. Generation probabilities were computed with OLGA for all TCRbeta clonotypes obtained by the gDNA method from a few donors. The table comes from immuneACCESS by way of TCRdb, which keeps in-frame sequences with V and J called. Part of the clones is missing from these tables; in studies checked, under half for an unresolved V gene and the rest for unknown reasons. That table gives V, J and clone size, and the DNA gave D and trimming. For this sample there are about 1 million clones; 70% to 80% appear just once. The ten largest clones take up over 1.3% of the sample.

The donors were healthy, HIV-negative adults who had no recently reported acute infections or vaccinations. Only Caucasian adults living in Nashville, Tennessee, USA were represented among the donors. CD4+ T cells were enriched by magnetic negative selection; naive cells were then positively selected on CD45RA, and the negative fraction formed the memory subset. Blood was obtained by leukapheresis, after which PBMCs were separated by Ficoll-Histopaque density gradient centrifugation and cryopreserved in liquid nitrogen vapor phase. Analytical flow cytometry was used to check the purity and quantity of every magnetically sorted T cell population. Each sorted fraction had its genomic DNA isolated and then quantified by UV absorbance on a Nanodrop 2000c. As regards this clone: No cognate antigen has been identified for it. It has no much larger one-base neighbor in the sample; base qualities were not kept.

V loses 5 bases, J loses 2 bases, and the germline ends lie 5 bases apart. Per the germline V gene, MNHEY is the CDR1 and SVGAGI is the CDR2. Measured from the cysteine to the phenylalanine, the CDR3 is 12 residues long. Only the CDR3 region is kept as DNA, spanning 36 bases read in frame from base 1. The origin of this receptor is a man between 18 and 29 years old in good health. The sample comprised memory CD4+ T cells sorted from blood. The label giving this sample's cell subset or site can be read as: CD45RA-negative fraction. The chain is assembled from TRBV6-5 and TRBJ2-3, with the identity of the D gene unclear. The CDR3 region has the sequence CASSTLTDTQYF. The nucleotide sequence is given as TGTGCCAGCAGTACACTCACAGATACGCAGTATTTT.